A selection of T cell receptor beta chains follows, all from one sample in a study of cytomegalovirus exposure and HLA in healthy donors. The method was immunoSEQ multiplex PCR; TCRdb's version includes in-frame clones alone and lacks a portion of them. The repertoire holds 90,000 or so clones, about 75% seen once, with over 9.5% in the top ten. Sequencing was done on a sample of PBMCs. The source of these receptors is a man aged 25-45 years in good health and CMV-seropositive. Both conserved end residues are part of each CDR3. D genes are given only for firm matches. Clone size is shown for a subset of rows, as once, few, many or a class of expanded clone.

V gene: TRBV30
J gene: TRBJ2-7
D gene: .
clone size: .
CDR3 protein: CAWSRDMAYEQYF
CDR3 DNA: TGTGCCTGGAGCCGGGACATGGCCTACGAGCAGTACTTC

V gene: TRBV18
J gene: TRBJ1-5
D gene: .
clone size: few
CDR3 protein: CASSQQGLQPQHF
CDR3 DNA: TGTGCCAGCTCACAACAGGGTTTACAGCCCCAGCATTTT

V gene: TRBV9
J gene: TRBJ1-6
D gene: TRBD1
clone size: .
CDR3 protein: CASSVAGDSGNSPLHF
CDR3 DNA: TGTGCCAGCAGCGTAGCTGGGGACAGCGGTAATTCACCCCTCCACTTT

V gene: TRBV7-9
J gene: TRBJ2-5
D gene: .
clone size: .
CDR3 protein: CASSLVTNQETQYF
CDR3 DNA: TGTGCCAGCAGCTTAGTGACAAACCAAGAGACCCAGTACTTC

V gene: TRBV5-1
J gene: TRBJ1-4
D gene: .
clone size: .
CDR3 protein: CASSSTDREKLFF
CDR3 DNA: TGCGCCAGCAGCTCAACCGACAGGGAAAAACTGTTTTTT

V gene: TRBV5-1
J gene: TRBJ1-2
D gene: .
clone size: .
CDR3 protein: CASSLAAVRGPGYTF
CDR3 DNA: TGCGCCAGCAGCTTGGCTGCGGTCAGGGGACCTGGCTACACCTTC

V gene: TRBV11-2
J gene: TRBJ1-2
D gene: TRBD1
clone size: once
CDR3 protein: CASSYTTGAASGYTF
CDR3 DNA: TGTGCCAGCAGCTACACGACAGGGGCGGCGAGTGGCTACACCTTC

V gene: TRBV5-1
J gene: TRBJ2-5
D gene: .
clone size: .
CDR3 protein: CASSPPVRETQYF
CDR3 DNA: TGCGCCAGCAGCCCTCCTGTACGGGAGACCCAGTACTTC

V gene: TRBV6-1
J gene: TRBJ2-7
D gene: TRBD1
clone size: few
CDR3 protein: CASKDRFLSSYEQYF
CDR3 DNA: TGTGCCAGCAAGGACAGGTTTCTATCTTCCTACGAGCAGTACTTC

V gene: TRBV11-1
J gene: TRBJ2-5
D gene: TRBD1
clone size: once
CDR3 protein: CASSPQGAQETQYF
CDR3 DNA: TGTGCCAGCAGCCCACAGGGGGCCCAAGAGACCCAGTACTTC

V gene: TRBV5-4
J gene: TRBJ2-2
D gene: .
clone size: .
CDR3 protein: CASSPLFPTGLTGELFF
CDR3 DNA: TGTGCCAGCAGCCCCCTATTTCCCACAGGGCTCACCGGGGAGCTGTTTTTT

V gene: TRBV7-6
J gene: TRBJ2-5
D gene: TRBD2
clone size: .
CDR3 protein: CASSPSFSGGSLSQETQYF
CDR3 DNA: TGTGCCAGCAGCCCCAGCTTTAGCGGGGGCAGCCTGTCCCAAGAGACCCAGTACTTC

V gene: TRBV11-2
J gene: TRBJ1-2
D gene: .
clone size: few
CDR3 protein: CASSLTTAYGYTF
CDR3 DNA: TGTGCCAGCAGCTTAACGACAGCCTATGGCTACACCTTC

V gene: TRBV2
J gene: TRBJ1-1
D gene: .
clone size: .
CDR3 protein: CASSPMGGNTEAFF
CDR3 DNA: TGTGCCAGCAGTCCAATGGGGGGTAACACTGAAGCTTTCTTT

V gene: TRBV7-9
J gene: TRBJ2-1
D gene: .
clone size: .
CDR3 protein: CSSSLVSLSYNEQFF
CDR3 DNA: TGTTCCAGCAGCTTAGTTTCACTCTCCTACAATGAGCAGTTCTTC

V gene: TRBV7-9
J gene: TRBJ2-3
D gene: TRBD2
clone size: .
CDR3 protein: CSSSLFSGGTDTQYF
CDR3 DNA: TGTTCCAGCAGCTTATTCAGCGGGGGGACAGATACGCAGTATTTT

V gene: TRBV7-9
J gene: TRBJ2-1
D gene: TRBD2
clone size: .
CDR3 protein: CASSWDHAGGGNEQFF
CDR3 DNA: TGTGCCAGCAGCTGGGACCACGCGGGGGGAGGCAATGAGCAGTTCTTC

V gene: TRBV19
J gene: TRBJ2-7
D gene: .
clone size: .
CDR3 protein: CASSIRAGDTYEQYF
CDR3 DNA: TGTGCCAGTAGTATCCGGGCGGGGGACACCTACGAGCAGTACTTC

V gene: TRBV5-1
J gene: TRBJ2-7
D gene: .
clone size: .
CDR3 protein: CASSLGLGSDEQYF
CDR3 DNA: TGCGCCAGCAGCTTGGGACTAGGTTCCGACGAGCAGTACTTC

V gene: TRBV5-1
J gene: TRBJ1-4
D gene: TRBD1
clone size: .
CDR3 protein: CASSLDGQGSNEKLFF
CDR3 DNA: TGCGCCAGCAGCTTGGACGGACAGGGGTCGAACGAAAAACTGTTTTTT

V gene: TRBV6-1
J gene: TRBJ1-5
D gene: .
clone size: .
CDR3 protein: CASSEIGRGNQPQHF
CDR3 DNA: TGTGCCAGCAGTGAAATCGGCAGGGGAAATCAGCCCCAGCATTTT

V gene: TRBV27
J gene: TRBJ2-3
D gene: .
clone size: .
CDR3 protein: CASSLMAVPTDTQYF
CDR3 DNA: TGTGCCAGCAGTTTAATGGCGGTACCCACAGATACGCAGTATTTT

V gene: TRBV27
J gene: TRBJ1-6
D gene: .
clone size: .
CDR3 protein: CASSISAPRGINSPLHF
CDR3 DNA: TGTGCCAGCAGTATATCTGCGCCCCGGGGTATCAATTCACCCCTCCACTTT

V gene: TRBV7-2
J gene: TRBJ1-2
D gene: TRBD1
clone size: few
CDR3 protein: CASSKTGGLYGYTF
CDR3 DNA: TGTGCCAGCAGCAAAACAGGGGGCCTCTATGGCTACACCTTC

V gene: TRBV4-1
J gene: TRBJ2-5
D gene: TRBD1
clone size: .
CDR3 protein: CASSQPGTGGETQYF
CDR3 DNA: TGCGCCAGCAGCCAACCCGGGACAGGGGGTGAGACCCAGTACTTC

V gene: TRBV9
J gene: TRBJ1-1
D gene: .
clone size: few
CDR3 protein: CASSVDSQTGGPNTEAFF
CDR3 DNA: TGTGCCAGCAGCGTAGATTCTCAGACGGGGGGCCCGAACACTGAAGCTTTCTTT

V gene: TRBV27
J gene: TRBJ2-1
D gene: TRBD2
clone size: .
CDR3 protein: CASSPGLAGVEQFF
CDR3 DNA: TGTGCCAGCAGTCCGGGACTAGCGGGGGTTGAGCAGTTCTTC

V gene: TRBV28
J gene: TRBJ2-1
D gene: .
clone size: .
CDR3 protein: CASSLVEYNEQFF
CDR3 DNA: TGTGCCAGCAGTTTAGTAGAATACAATGAGCAGTTCTTC

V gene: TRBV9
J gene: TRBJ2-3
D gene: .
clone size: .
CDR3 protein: CASSWSPSGNSTDTQYF
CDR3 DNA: TGTGCCAGCAGCTGGAGTCCGAGCGGAAACAGCACAGATACGCAGTATTTT

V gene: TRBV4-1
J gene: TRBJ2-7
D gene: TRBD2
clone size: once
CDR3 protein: CASSQDGRGGDEQYF
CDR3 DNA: TGCGCCAGCAGCCAAGACGGGCGGGGGGGCGACGAGCAGTACTTC

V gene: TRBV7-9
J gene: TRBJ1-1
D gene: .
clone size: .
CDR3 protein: CSSSFLTHAFF
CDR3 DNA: TGTTCCAGCAGCTTTCTAACTCACGCTTTCTTT

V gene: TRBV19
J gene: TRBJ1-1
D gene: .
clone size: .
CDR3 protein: CASSIQGMVNTEAFF
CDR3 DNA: TGTGCCAGTAGTATACAGGGAATGGTGAACACTGAAGCTTTCTTT